One sample yielded the 17 T cell receptor beta chains listed below, sequenced in a study of T cell repertoires in cytomegalovirus infection. For these receptors, no antigen is known. From the reads, TCRdb called clonotypes with MiXCR, one entry per CDR3 protein. The sample has about 74,000 distinct CDR3 sequences; about 27% are singletons. The specimen comprised CD8+ T cells from cultured PBMCs, sampled from culture after CMV antigen stimulation. The receptors were gathered from a human donor in good health (CMV status not recorded). Some clones in this sample may be carry-over from other donors' samples.

Note on this clonotype: A much larger clone lies one base from this, so it may be a read error. The chain couples TRBV5-6 to TRBJ2-5; a possible D gene is TRBD1 (6 bases). This CDR3 has 16 amino acids. Trimming stripped 3 bases from V and 4 bases from J, with 19 bases between. Looked up from germline, CDR1 is SGHDT and CDR2 is YYEEEE. The CDR3 DNA reads TGTGCCAGCAGCTGGATGGGGATAGGGGGAAGAGAGACCCAGTACTTC. This sequence encodes CASSWMGIGGRETQYF.

This clonotype was observed a handful of times. In nucleotides, the CDR3 is TGCAGTGCTAGCAGTCTAGCGGGAGTGGTTCCGTACCAAGAGACCCAGTACTTC. Translated: CSASSLAGVVPYQETQYF. The chain couples TRBV20-1 to TRBJ2-5, with TRBD2 matching 10 bases. CDR1 DFQATT and CDR2 SNEGSKA come from the germline V gene (reference sequence). CDR3 size: 18 residues. V lost 3 bases, J lost 0 bases, and 13 bases stayed unmatched.

This clonotype occurred a few times. CDR3 in amino acids: CASSPKKSGYGYTF. DNA of the CDR3: TGTGCCAGCAGCCCCAAGAAGAGTGGATATGGCTACACCTTC. J is TRBJ1-2 and V is TRBV3-1, with unresolved D. The germline CDR1 and CDR2 sequences are LGHDT and YNNKEL (reference sequence). V was cut by 4 bases and J by 5 bases, with 14 bases left in between. The CDR3 is 14 residues long.

The chain uses TRBV7-6 and TRBJ1-1; D gene ambiguous. This CDR3 is 14 amino acids long. V lost 5 bases and J 1 base, leaving 11 bases between the germline ends. The germline gives CDR1 SGHVS, CDR2 FNYEAQ. CDR3 region: CASSRNRENTEAFF. The CDR3 DNA reads TGTGCCAGCAGCAGAAACAGAGAGAACACTGAAGCTTTCTTT.

This clonotype was counted ten times or more. The rearrangement links TRBV5-1 to TRBJ2-2; 9 bases are a match to TRBD1. After removal of 0 bases from V and 5 bases from J, the junction contained 5 bases not matched to a gene. This CDR3 is 16 amino acids long. Germline CDR1 reads SGHRS; CDR2 reads YFSETQ. The CDR3 region has the DNA TGCGCCAGCAGCTTGGCCCCGGGACAGGGAACCGGGGAGCTGTTTTTT. It codes for CASSLAPGQGTGELFF.

This clonotype was observed a few times. This chain uses TRBV7-9 with TRBJ1-4; unclear D gene. The germline gives CDR1 SEHNR, CDR2 FQNEAQ (reference sequence). There are 16 residues in the CDR3. The V end was cut by 1 base, the J end by 3 bases, with 12 bases between. CDR3 sequence reads: CASSLGLRRSNEKLFF. CDR3 nucleotides: TGTGCCAGCAGCTTAGGTCTCAGGAGGTCTAATGAAAAACTGTTTTTT.

This clonotype showed up many times. The V call is TRBV29-1, the J call TRBJ1-2, with 7 bases aligning to TRBD1. Germline lookup yields CDR1 SQVTM and CDR2 ANQGSEA. The CDR3 has 12 amino acids. The V gene end was trimmed by 6 bases and the J gene end by 4 bases; junction bases not matched to a gene: 5. DNA for the CDR3: TGCAGCGTGCGGGCAGGGGGCTATGGCTACACCTTC. Amino acids: CSVRAGGYGYTF.

This clonotype appeared a few times. The rearrangement joins TRBV27 to TRBJ2-1; D remains ambiguous. V was cut by 6 bases and J by 5 bases, with 14 bases left in between. The CDR3 contains 14 residues. The germline CDR1 and CDR2 sequences are MNHEY and SMNVEV (reference sequence). For the CDR3, the DNA is TGTGCCAGCAGCCACCCAGCAAGCCACAATGAGCAGTTCTTC. Protein product: CASSHPASHNEQFF.

The chain joins TRBV19 to TRBJ2-1; 12 bases agree with TRBD2. Germline trimming cut 1 base from V and 4 bases from J; bases unmatched to any gene: 5. The CDR3 runs to 17 residues. Germline V gene sequence: CDR1 LNHDA, CDR2 SQIVND (reference sequence). This chain's CDR3 is CASSIGLAGAPYNEQFF. The DNA for the CDR3 is TGTGCCAGTAGTATAGGACTAGCGGGAGCCCCATACAATGAGCAGTTCTTC.

This clonotype was seen a few times. The chain recombines TRBV28 with TRBJ1-2, with D unresolved. This CDR3 is built from 13 residues. Trimming shortened V by 1 base and J by 7 bases, and 10 bases separated the two germline ends. Germline-derived CDR1 and CDR2 are MDHEN and SYDVKM. The CDR3 DNA is TGTGCCAGCAGTTTATCCCCGGACTCTGGCTACACCTTC. Translated: CASSLSPDSGYTF.

This clonotype was seen a few times. This chain connects TRBV6-6 to TRBJ2-7, with D perhaps TRBD1 or TRBD2 (5 bases each). Looked up from germline, CDR1 is MNHNY and CDR2 is SVGAGI (reference sequence). CDR3 length equals 17 residues. Deletions cut 0 bases from V and 7 bases from J, with 22 bases between. CDR3 region: CASSYSRGGNVPEEQYF. DNA for the CDR3: TGTGCCAGCAGTTACTCGAGGGGTGGGAACGTCCCGGAGGAGCAGTACTTC.

The rearrangement uses TRBV12-3 or TRBV12-4 and TRBJ2-1; the D call may be TRBD1 or TRBD2 (6 bases each). Trimming pared 1 base from V and 8 bases from J, leaving 12 bases between. This CDR3 has 14 residues. The CDR3 sequence: CASSLGGGRDEQFF. CDR3 coding DNA: TGTGCCAGCAGTTTAGGAGGGGGGCGAGATGAGCAGTTCTTC.

The rearrangement uses TRBV5-6 and TRBJ2-3, with TRBD2 matching 11 bases. The trim removed 2 bases at V and 4 bases at J, leaving 3 bases unmatched. CDR3 length equals 15 residues. In germline, CDR1 is SGHDT, CDR2 YYEEEE. Written as DNA, the CDR3 is TGTGCCAGCAGCTTCGTAGCGGGGGGGCCAGATACGCAGTATTTT. It yields the protein CASSFVAGGPDTQYF.

The chain links TRBV14 to TRBJ2-1, with 7 bases fitting TRBD2. After removal of 0 bases from V and 8 bases from J, the junction contained 10 bases not matched to a gene. Germline values: CDR1 SGHDN, CDR2 FVKESK. The CDR3 sequence is 16 residues long. CDR3: CASSQDRWRELDEQFF. CDR3 bases: TGTGCCAGCAGCCAAGATAGGTGGCGGGAGCTGGATGAGCAGTTCTTC.

This clonotype has at least ten counts. The chain joins TRBV5-4 to TRBJ2-2, with D perhaps TRBD2 (6 bases). CDR1 is SGHNT and CDR2 is YYREEE in the germline V gene (reference sequence). The CDR3 is 14 amino acids. Trimming stripped 0 bases from V and 5 bases from J, with 8 bases between. CDR3 nucleotides: TGTGCCAGCAGCTTGGGACTAGGGACCGGGGAGCTGTTTTTT. It translates to CASSLGLGTGELFF.

The chain joins TRBV19 to TRBJ1-1; no firm D call. The CDR3 covers 13 residues. The V end lost 3 bases, the J end lost 1 base, and 6 bases lay between the germline ends. Per the germline V gene, CDR1 is LNHDA and CDR2 is SQIVND (reference sequence). CDR3 sequence: CASSMAANTEAFF. The CDR3 nucleotides are TGTGCCAGTAGTATGGCAGCGAACACTGAAGCTTTCTTT.

This clonotype came up a few times. V usage is TRBV9 and J usage is TRBJ1-1, with a tentative D call TRBD1 (5 bases). Germline lookup yields CDR1 SGDLS and CDR2 YYNGEE. Trimming stripped 0 bases from V and 1 base from J, with 10 bases between. The CDR3 has 15 residues. The CDR3 sequence: CASSVAGTANTEAFF. For the CDR3, the DNA is TGTGCCAGCAGCGTAGCCGGGACGGCGAACACTGAAGCTTTCTTT.